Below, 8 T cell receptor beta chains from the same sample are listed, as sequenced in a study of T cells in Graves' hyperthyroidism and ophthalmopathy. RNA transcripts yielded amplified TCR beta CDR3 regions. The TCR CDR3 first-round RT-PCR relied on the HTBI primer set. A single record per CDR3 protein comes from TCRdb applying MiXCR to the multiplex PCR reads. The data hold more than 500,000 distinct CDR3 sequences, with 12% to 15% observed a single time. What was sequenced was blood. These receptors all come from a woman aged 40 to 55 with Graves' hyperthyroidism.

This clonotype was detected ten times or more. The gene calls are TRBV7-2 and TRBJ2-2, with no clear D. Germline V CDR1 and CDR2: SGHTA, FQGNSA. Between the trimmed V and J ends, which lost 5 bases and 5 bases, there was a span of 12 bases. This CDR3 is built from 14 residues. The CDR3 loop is CASSPHRRTGELFF. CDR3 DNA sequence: TGTGCCAGCAGCCCACACCGTAGGACCGGGGAGCTGTTTTTT.

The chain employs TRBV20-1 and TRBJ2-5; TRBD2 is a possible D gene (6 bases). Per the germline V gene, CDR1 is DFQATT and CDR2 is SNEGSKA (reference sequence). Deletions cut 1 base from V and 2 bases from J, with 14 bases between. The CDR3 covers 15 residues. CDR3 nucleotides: TGCAGTGCTAGAGTCGGGAGTCTCCTTCAAGAGACCCAGTACTTC. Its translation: CSARVGSLLQETQYF.

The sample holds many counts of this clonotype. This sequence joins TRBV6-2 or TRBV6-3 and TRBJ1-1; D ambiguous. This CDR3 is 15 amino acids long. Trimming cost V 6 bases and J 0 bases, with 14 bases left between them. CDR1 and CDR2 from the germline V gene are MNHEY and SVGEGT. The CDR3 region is CASRPIDIMNTEAFF. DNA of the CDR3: TGTGCCAGCAGACCAATCGACATCATGAACACTGAAGCTTTCTTT.

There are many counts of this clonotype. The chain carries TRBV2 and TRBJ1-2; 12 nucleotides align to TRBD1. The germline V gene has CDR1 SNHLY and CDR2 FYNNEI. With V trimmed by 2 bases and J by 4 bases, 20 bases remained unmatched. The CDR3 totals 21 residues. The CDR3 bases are TGTGCCAGCAGTGAATCCGTTTTTGGTTCGGGACAGGGGGCAGTCGGCTATGGCTACACCTTC. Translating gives CASSESVFGSGQGAVGYGYTF.

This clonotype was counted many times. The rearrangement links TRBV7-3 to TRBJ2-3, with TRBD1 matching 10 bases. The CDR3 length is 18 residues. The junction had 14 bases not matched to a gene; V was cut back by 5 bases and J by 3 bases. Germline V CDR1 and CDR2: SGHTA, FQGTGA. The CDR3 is CASSPKGGGQGRTDTQYF. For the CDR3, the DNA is TGTGCCAGCAGCCCGAAGGGAGGGGGACAGGGGAGAACAGATACGCAGTATTTT.

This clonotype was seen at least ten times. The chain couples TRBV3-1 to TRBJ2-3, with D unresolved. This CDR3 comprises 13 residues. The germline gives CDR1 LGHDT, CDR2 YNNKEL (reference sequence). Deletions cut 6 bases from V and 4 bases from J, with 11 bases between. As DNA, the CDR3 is TGTGCCAGCAGTCCCGAAACTCCAGATACGCAGTATTTT. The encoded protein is CASSPETPDTQYF.

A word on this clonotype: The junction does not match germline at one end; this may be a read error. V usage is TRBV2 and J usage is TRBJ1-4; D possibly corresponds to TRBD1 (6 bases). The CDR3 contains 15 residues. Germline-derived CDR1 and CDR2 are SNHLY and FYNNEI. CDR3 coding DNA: TGTGCCAGCGTCTCCGAGGGGGGCCCAAATGGAAAACTGTTTTTT. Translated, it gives CASVSEGGPNGKLFF.

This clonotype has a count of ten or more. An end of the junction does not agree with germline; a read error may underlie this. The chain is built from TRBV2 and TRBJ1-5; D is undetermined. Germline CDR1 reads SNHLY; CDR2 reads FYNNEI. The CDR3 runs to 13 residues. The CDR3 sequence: CASSEEPDQPQHF. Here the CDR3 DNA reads TGTGCCAGCAGCGAAGAGCCGGATCAGCCCCAGCATTTT.